The 21 T cell receptor beta chains below were found in one sample sequenced in a study of OX40 agonist ivuxolimab in advanced cancers. The protocol was immunoSEQ multiplex PCR, while the TCRdb copy is restricted to in-frame clones and leaves out a portion. The sample comprises about 48,000 clones, around 90% of which are singletons, and 40% to 50% rests with the top ten. This specimen consisted of CD4+ or CD8+ T cells sorted from blood, obtained in a trial of the OX40 agonist ivuxolimab. The receptor set was obtained from an adult with an advanced solid tumor such as melanoma, head and neck, liver or kidney cancer.

The chain links TRBV29-1 to TRBJ1-5; the D is unclear. The germline gives CDR1 SQVTM, CDR2 ANQGSEA. The CDR3 contains 13 residues. V lost 7 bases to trimming and J lost 2 bases, with 12 bases between them. The CDR3 nucleotides read TGCAGCGAGTTCGGAGGCGGCAATCAGCCCCAGCATTTT. This sequence encodes CSEFGGGNQPQHF.

The count of this clone is one. CDR3 nucleotide sequence: TGTGCCAGCAGTTCCAACCAAGAGAACACTGAAGCTTTCTTT. Translated, it gives CASSSNQENTEAFF. The V call is TRBV27, the J call TRBJ1-1; unclear D gene. Looked up from germline, CDR1 is MNHEY and CDR2 is SMNVEV (reference sequence). V was trimmed by 4 bases and J by 1 base, leaving 10 bases between them. This CDR3 contains 14 residues.

The rearrangement links TRBV30 to TRBJ2-5, with D maybe TRBD2 (6 bases). CDR3 length: 13 residues. Germline assignment: CDR1 GTSNPN and CDR2 SVGIG (reference sequence). The germline V and J ends were trimmed by 4 bases and 4 bases, with 13 bases remaining between them. The CDR3 DNA is TGTGCCTGGAATTACGGGGGAGGAGAGACCCAGTACTTC. This sequence encodes CAWNYGGGETQYF.

This sequence joins TRBV7-6 and TRBJ1-1; the D is unclear. Germline CDR1 is SGHVS and CDR2 is FNYEAQ. This CDR3 has 13 residues. Trimming took 1 base from V and 5 from J, leaving 8 bases between them. The CDR3 loop reads CASSLGGGTEAFF. The CDR3 DNA is TGTGCCAGCAGCTTAGGCGGAGGGACTGAAGCTTTCTTT.

This chain joins TRBV5-5 and TRBJ2-7, with 7 bases lining up with TRBD2. The CDR3 spans 14 residues. V was pared by 2 bases and J by 4 bases, with 6 bases of the junction left unmatched. Germline V lookup: CDR1 SGHKS, CDR2 YYEKEE (reference sequence). The CDR3 spells CASSFQGEGYEQYF. Written as DNA, the CDR3 is TGTGCCAGCAGCTTCCAAGGGGAGGGTTACGAGCAGTACTTC.

This clone appeared once. This chain uses TRBV5-6 with TRBJ2-2; weak D call: TRBD2 (6 bases). Germline assignment: CDR1 SGHDT and CDR2 YYEEEE. CDR3 length equals 17 residues. Trimming pared 4 bases from V and 3 bases from J, leaving 19 bases between. The CDR3 nucleotides are TGTGCCAGCAGCCCTGGAACGGCCGGGGGTGACACCGGGGAGCTGTTTTTT. It codes for CASSPGTAGGDTGELFF. Supplemented by reference TRBV5-6 and TRBJ2-2, the full variable domain reads DAGVTQSPTHLIKTRGQQVTLRCSPKSGHDTVSWYQQALGQGPQFIFQYYEEEERQRGNFPDRFSGHQFPNYSSELNVNALLLGDSALYLCASSPGTAGGDTGELFFGEGSRLTVL.

The J gene is TRBJ2-2, the V gene TRBV7-9; no definite D call. The CDR3 extends over 14 amino acids. Germline CDR1 and CDR2: SEHNR and FQNEAQ (reference sequence). Between the trimmed V and J ends, which lost 5 bases and 5 bases, there was a span of 12 bases. The CDR3 DNA sequence: TGTGCCAGCAGCCCCACCGTGGGTACCGGGGAGCTGTTTTTT. Translation gives CASSPTVGTGELFF.

This chain links TRBV30 with TRBJ2-5; tentative D call: TRBD1 (6 bases). The J call is in doubt because the DNA end fits TRBJ2-7 better. Germline V gene lookup returns CDR1 GTSNPN and CDR2 SVGIG (reference sequence). The CDR3 totals 14 residues. This chain's CDR3 is CAWSVPGQFYEQYF. The DNA of the CDR3 is TGTGCCTGGAGTGTCCCCGGACAGTTCTACGAGCAGTACTTC.

The rearrangement uses TRBV5-6 and TRBJ1-2; 10 bases fit TRBD1. The length of the CDR3 is 16 residues. The V gene end was trimmed by 6 bases and the J gene end by 3 bases; junction bases not matched to a gene: 11. Germline V gene sequence: CDR1 SGHDT, CDR2 YYEEEE. CDR3 nucleotides: TGTGCCAGCACCCACCCGACAGGGGGCGATCACTATGGCTACACCTTC. Its translation is CASTHPTGGDHYGYTF.

The chain uses TRBV7-8 and TRBJ2-7; D possibly corresponds to TRBD1 (5 bases). This CDR3 is 15 amino acids long. CDR1 is SGHVS, CDR2 FQNEAQ, per germline. V was shortened by 2 bases and J by 3 bases, with 14 bases between the two germline ends. The CDR3 region is CASSLSPLRVYEQYF. CDR3 DNA: TGTGCCAGCAGCTTATCCCCCCTCAGGGTCTACGAGCAGTACTTC. The complete variable domain, with remaining parts taken from reference TRBV7-8 and TRBJ2-7, reads GAGVSQSPRYKVAKRGQDVALRCDPISGHVSLFWYQQALGQGPEFLTYFQNEAQLDKSGLPSDRFFAERPEGSVSTLKIQRTQQEDSAVYLCASSLSPLRVYEQYFGPGTRLTVT.

This rearrangement joins TRBV29-1 to TRBJ2-1; TRBD2 aligns across 9 bases. J gave up 12 bases and V 1 base, and 7 bases lay outside the gene matches. The V gene's germline CDR1 is SQVTM and CDR2 ANQGSEA. The CDR3 has 13 amino acids. The CDR3 sequence: CSVEGRLAGPQFF. The CDR3 DNA follows: TGCAGCGTTGAAGGAAGGCTAGCGGGGCCGCAGTTCTTC.

As for this clone: Other DNA sequences in the same sample also yield this CDR3. The DNA for the CDR3 is TGTGCCAGCAGCGTGCTTAGCGGGGGGGCGGCAGATACGCAGTATTTT. This sequence encodes CASSVLSGGAADTQYF. The J gene is TRBJ2-3, the V gene TRBV9; 11 positions match TRBD2. The CDR3 has 16 residues. Germline V gene sequence: CDR1 SGDLS, CDR2 YYNGEE. J lost 4 bases, V lost 2 bases, and 6 bases had no gene match.

This clone came up a few times. This chain links TRBV30 with TRBJ2-7; 9 nucleotides line up with TRBD1. Trimming at V came to 8 bases and at J to 6 bases, leaving 5 bases not matched to a gene. The length of the CDR3 is 11 residues. Germline assignment: CDR1 GTSNPN and CDR2 SVGIG (reference sequence). The CDR3 loop is CAMGQGIEQYF. CDR3 nucleotides: TGTGCCATGGGACAGGGAATCGAGCAGTACTTC.

The V and J genes are TRBV7-8 and TRBJ1-5; D unclear. The CDR3 spans 15 residues. Germline CDR1 SGHVS, CDR2 FQNEAQ. Trimming stripped 5 bases from V and 5 bases from J, with 16 bases between. The DNA for the CDR3 is TGTGCCAGCAGCCAAGAGTGGGGTGGGTATCAGCCCCAGCATTTT. Protein product: CASSQEWGGYQPQHF.

This chain uses TRBV5-6 with TRBJ2-1; the D is unclear. CDR3 size: 13 residues. Germline loops: CDR1 SGHDT, CDR2 YYEEEE. The ends were cut back, 0 bases at V and 7 bases at J, with 8 bases in the middle. CDR3 DNA: TGTGCCAGCAGCTTGGAGGCGGATAATGAGCAGTTCTTC. Translated: CASSLEADNEQFF.

The chain recombines TRBV5-1 with TRBJ2-5; possible D gene TRBD2, 7 bases. The V gene's germline CDR1 is SGHRS and CDR2 YFSETQ. The CDR3 contains 14 residues. Deletions cut 2 bases from V and 5 bases from J, with 13 bases between. CDR3 in amino acids: CASSFGGAAETQYF. The CDR3 DNA reads TGCGCCAGCAGCTTTGGGGGGGCCGCTGAGACCCAGTACTTC.

This chain links TRBV15 with TRBJ1-5, with D perhaps TRBD1 (5 bases). The V gene's germline CDR1 is LNHNV and CDR2 YYDKDF (reference sequence). The V end lost 0 bases, the J end lost 0 bases, and 12 bases lay between the germline ends. The CDR3 extends over 17 amino acids. CDR3 sequence reads: CATSRDHPGVSNQPQHF. As DNA, the CDR3 is TGTGCCACCAGCAGAGATCACCCGGGGGTTAGCAATCAGCCCCAGCATTTT. Based on the CDR3 plus reference TRBV15 and TRBJ1-5, the full variable domain is DAMVIQNPRYQVTQFGKPVTLSCSQTLNHNVMYWYQQKSSQAPKLLFHYYDKDFNNEADTPDNFQSRRPNTSFCFLDIRSPGLGDTAMYLCATSRDHPGVSNQPQHFGDGTRLSIL.

The V and J genes are TRBV5-8 and TRBJ2-3; tentative D call: TRBD1 (5 bases). Trimming shortened V by 4 bases and J by 6 bases, and 15 bases separated the two germline ends. The germline gives CDR1 SGHTS, CDR2 YDEGEE. This CDR3 is built from 14 residues. The CDR3 protein is CASSPIRGSDTQYF. As DNA, the CDR3 is TGTGCCAGCAGCCCAATTAGGGGATCGGATACGCAGTATTTT.

The chain links TRBV27 to TRBJ2-7, with D possibly being TRBD2 (6 bases). Germline CDR1 MNHEY, CDR2 SMNVEV (reference sequence). V lost 10 bases, J lost 7 bases, and 17 bases lay in between. This CDR3 has 12 residues. CDR3 bases: TGTGCCACTTCGGACGCAAGCGGGGAGCAGTACTTC. Amino acid sequence: CATSDASGEQYF.

The rearrangement uses TRBV2 and TRBJ1-4, with D unclear. The CDR3 has 15 amino acids. Germline values: CDR1 SNHLY, CDR2 FYNNEI. V was cut by 8 bases and J by 0 bases, with 13 bases left in between. Here the CDR3 reads CASQMDVPTNEKLFF. Written as DNA, the CDR3 is TGTGCCAGCCAGATGGACGTCCCAACTAATGAAAAACTGTTTTTT.

V is TRBV9 and J is TRBJ2-6; 9 bases line up with TRBD1. Germline V CDR1 and CDR2: SGDLS, YYNGEE. CDR3 length: 19 residues. The trim removed 3 bases at V and 0 bases at J, leaving 10 bases unmatched. The CDR3 region is CASSAFLDRGVSGANVLTF. CDR3 in DNA: TGTGCCAGCAGCGCCTTTTTGGACAGGGGCGTCTCTGGGGCCAACGTCCTGACTTTC.